Below, one TCR beta chain is given with its context. This specimen comes from a study of blood T cell repertoires in COVID-19. As originally analysed: For nucleated cells, counts were estimated from reference gene primer amplification. Here immunoSEQ multiplex PCR was the method, and the copy in TCRdb shows in-frame clones only, minus some. V, J and clone size reflect that table, while D and trimming were determined from the DNA. Among approximately 300,000 clones, 89% were seen once, and the ten largest hold about 6.8%. Germline V gene sequence: CDR1 LNHDA, CDR2 SQIVND (reference sequence). The V gene lost 3 bases and the J gene lost 0 bases, with 14 bases spanning the gap. The CDR3 consists of 16 residues.

The sequencing sample was made of peripheral blood. The gene calls are TRBV19 and TRBJ1-1, with no clear D. The receptor was isolated from a man in his late teens or twenties who had recovered from COVID-19. As DNA, the CDR3 is TGTGCCAGTAGTATTGGGTTTCAGGAATTGAACACTGAAGCTTTCTTT. It is translated as CASSIGFQELNTEAFF.